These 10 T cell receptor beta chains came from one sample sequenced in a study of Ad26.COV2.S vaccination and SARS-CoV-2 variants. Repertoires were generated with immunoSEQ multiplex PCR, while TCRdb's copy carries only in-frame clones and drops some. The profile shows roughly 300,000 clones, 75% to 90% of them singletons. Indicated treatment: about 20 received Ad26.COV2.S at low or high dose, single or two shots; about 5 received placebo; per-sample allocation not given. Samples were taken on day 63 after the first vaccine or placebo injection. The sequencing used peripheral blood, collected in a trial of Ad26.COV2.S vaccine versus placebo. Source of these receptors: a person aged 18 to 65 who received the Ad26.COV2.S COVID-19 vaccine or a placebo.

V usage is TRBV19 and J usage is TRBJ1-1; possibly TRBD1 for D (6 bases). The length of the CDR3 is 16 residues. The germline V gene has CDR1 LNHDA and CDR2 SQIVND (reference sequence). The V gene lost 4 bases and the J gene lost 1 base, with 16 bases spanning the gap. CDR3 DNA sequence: TGTGCCAGTAGTAATCAAGCCCGGACAGCGAACACTGAAGCTTTCTTT. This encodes CASSNQARTANTEAFF.

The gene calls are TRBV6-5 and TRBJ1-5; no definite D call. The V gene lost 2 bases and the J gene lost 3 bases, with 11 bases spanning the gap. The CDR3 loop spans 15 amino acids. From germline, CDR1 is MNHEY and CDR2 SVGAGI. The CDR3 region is CASSYRVVNNQPQHF. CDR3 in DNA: TGTGCCAGCAGTTACAGGGTCGTTAACAATCAGCCCCAGCATTTT.

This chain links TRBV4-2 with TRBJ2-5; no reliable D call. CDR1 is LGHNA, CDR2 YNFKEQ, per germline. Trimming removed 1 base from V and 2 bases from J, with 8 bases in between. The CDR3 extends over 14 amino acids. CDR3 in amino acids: CASSQVEGQETQYF. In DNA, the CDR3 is TGTGCCAGCAGCCAAGTCGAAGGGCAAGAGACCCAGTACTTC.

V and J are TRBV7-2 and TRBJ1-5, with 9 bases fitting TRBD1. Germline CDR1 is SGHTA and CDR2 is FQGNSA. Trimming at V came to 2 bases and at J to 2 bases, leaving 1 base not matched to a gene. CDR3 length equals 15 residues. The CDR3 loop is CASSLWTGGNQPQHF. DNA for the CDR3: TGTGCCAGCAGCTTATGGACAGGGGGCAATCAGCCCCAGCATTTT.

CDR3 region: CAISERGASGGYNEQFF. As DNA, the CDR3 is TGTGCCATCAGTGAGAGGGGGGCCTCCGGAGGCTACAATGAGCAGTTCTTC. The genes are TRBV10-3 and TRBJ2-1; D may be TRBD1 or TRBD2 (6 bases each). Germline CDR1 is ENHRY and CDR2 is SYGVKD. Trimming took off 2 bases at V and 3 bases at J, with 17 bases between the two ends. The CDR3 is 17 amino acids.

As DNA, the CDR3 is TGCGCCAGCAGCCAAGAGTTAGCAGGGAATCAGCCCCAGCATTTT. Its translation: CASSQELAGNQPQHF. The chain links TRBV4-3 to TRBJ1-5, with a possible D match to TRBD1 (5 bases). The CDR3 sequence is 15 residues long. V lost 0 bases, J lost 4 bases, and 10 bases lay in between. The germline V gene encodes CDR1 LGHNA and CDR2 YSLEER.

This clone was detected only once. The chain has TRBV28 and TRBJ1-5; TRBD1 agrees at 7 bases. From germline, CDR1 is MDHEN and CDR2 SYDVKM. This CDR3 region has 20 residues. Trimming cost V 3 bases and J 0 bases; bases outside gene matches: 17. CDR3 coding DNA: TGTGCCAGCAGTTTTGGGAACCCGGACAGGTGGGGGATTAGCAATCAGCCCCAGCATTTT. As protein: CASSFGNPDRWGISNQPQHF.

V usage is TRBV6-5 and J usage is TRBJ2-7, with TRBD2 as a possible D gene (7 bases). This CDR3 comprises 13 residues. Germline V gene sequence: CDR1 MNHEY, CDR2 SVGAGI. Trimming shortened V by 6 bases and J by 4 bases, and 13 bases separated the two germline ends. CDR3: CASRGGGVYEQYF. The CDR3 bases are TGTGCCAGCAGAGGGGGGGGAGTATACGAGCAGTACTTC.

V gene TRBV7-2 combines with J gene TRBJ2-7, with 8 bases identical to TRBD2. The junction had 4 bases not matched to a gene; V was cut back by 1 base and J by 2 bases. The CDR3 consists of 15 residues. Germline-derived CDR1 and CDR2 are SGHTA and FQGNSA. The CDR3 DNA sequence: TGTGCCAGCAGCTTAGAAGCGGGAGAGCCCTACGAGCAGTACTTC. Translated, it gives CASSLEAGEPYEQYF.

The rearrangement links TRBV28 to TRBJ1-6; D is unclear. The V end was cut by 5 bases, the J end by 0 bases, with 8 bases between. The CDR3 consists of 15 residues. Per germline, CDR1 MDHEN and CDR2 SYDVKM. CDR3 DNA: TGTGCCAGCAGTATTGGGAGCTCCTATAATTCACCCCTCCACTTT. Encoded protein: CASSIGSSYNSPLHF.